Following are 16 T cell receptor beta chains from one sample sequenced in a study of T cell responses to AZD1222 COVID-19 vaccine. Libraries were prepared by immunoSEQ multiplex PCR; TCRdb keeps only in-frame clonotypes and omits some of them. The sample records 130,000 to 150,000 clones, about 82% being singletons. The sequencing here drew on peripheral blood, taken 28 days after the second AZD1222 dose. Receptor source: an adult who received the AZD1222 COVID-19 vaccine.

The chain combines TRBV11-2 with TRBJ1-2, with 9 bases that match TRBD1. Trimming cost V 7 bases and J 8 bases; bases outside gene matches: 11. CDR3 size: 14 residues. Germline lookup yields CDR1 SGHAT and CDR2 FQNNGV. This chain's CDR3 is CASTKGGTGRGYTF. For the CDR3, the DNA is TGTGCCAGCACCAAAGGGGGGACAGGGAGAGGCTACACCTTC.

This rearrangement joins TRBV9 to TRBJ2-7; unclear D gene. V gave up 3 bases and J gave up 3 bases, with 10 bases separating them. The CDR3 spans 13 residues. The germline V gene encodes CDR1 SGDLS and CDR2 YYNGEE. CDR3 residues: CASSGLPDYEQYF. In nucleotides, the CDR3 is TGTGCCAGCAGCGGGCTGCCCGACTACGAGCAGTACTTC.

The chain carries TRBV5-4 and TRBJ1-2; 7 bases line up with TRBD1. CDR1 SGHNT and CDR2 YYREEE come from the germline V gene (reference sequence). V dropped 0 bases and J dropped 4; count of bases not matched to a gene: 3. The length of the CDR3 is 14 residues. CDR3 sequence (DNA): TGTGCCAGCAGCTTGGGACAGGGCAGCTATGGCTACACCTTC. Amino acids: CASSLGQGSYGYTF.

The rearrangement links TRBV28 to TRBJ1-1, with 7 bases that match TRBD1. The V gene's germline CDR1 is MDHEN and CDR2 SYDVKM. This CDR3 region has 14 residues. Unmatched junction bases numbered 8, after V lost 4 bases and J lost 6 bases. The CDR3 coding sequence is TGTGCCAGCAGTTCGACAGGGCGGCGGCCTGAAGCTTTCTTT. It encodes CASSSTGRRPEAFF.

This chain links TRBV9 with TRBJ1-6; 10 bases align to TRBD1. Trimming took 2 bases from V and 7 from J; bases not matched to a gene: 0. Germline V gene sequence: CDR1 SGDLS, CDR2 YYNGEE. The CDR3 spans 14 residues. CDR3 bases: TGTGCCAGCAGCGTGACAGGGGGCAATTCACCCCTCCACTTT. Encoded protein: CASSVTGGNSPLHF.

This clone has more than one count but fewer than ten. Relative to the germline gene, one junction end is altered; a read error may explain this. The genes are TRBV6-1 and TRBJ1-5; D call uncertain. Per the germline V gene, CDR1 is MNHNS and CDR2 is SASEGT. The CDR3 is 12 amino acids. DNA of the CDR3: TGTGCCAGCCGTGAGGGAAACCAGCCCCAGCATTTT. It codes for CASREGNQPQHF.

The V call is TRBV28, the J call TRBJ2-5; tentatively, D is TRBD2 (5 bases). Germline CDR1 is MDHEN and CDR2 is SYDVKM. Between the trimmed V and J ends, which lost 7 bases and 5 bases, there was a span of 11 bases. The CDR3 length is 12 residues. CDR3 loop: CASKVRGETQYF. The CDR3 coding sequence is TGTGCCAGCAAGGTCCGAGGGGAGACCCAGTACTTC.

This clone was seen only once. This rearrangement joins TRBV23-1 to TRBJ1-2; D ambiguous. TRBV23-1 qualifies as an ORF whose function is uncertain. The CDR3 spans 14 residues. The V end lost 5 bases, the J end lost 5 bases, and 15 bases lay between the germline ends. The CDR3 bases are TGCGCCAGCAGTTTAGTAGGGAAAAGGTATGGCTACACCTTC. It codes for CASSLVGKRYGYTF.

Concerning this clone: This CDR3 is also generated by other DNA sequences in the sample. J is TRBJ2-1 and V is TRBV9; D remains unclear. CDR3 length equals 13 residues. The V end was cut by 2 bases, the J end by 4 bases, with 7 bases between. Germline V gene lookup returns CDR1 SGDLS and CDR2 YYNGEE. CDR3 sequence reads: CASSVARYNEQFF. CDR3 coding DNA: TGTGCCAGCAGCGTGGCCCGATACAATGAGCAGTTCTTC.

V gene TRBV30 combines with J gene TRBJ1-5; D is ambiguous. Trimming stripped 1 base from V and 2 bases from J, with 12 bases between. CDR1 and CDR2 from the germline V gene are GTSNPN and SVGIG (reference sequence). The CDR3 totals 15 residues. The CDR3 sequence is CAWSDGVRGNQPQHF. The CDR3 DNA reads as TGTGCCTGGAGTGATGGGGTAAGGGGCAATCAGCCCCAGCATTTT.

The V call is TRBV12-3 or TRBV12-4, the J call TRBJ2-2; D gene ambiguous. Trimming left V 7 bases short and J 8 bases short, with 14 bases between. The CDR3 contains 13 residues. The CDR3 is CASTPGPSGELFF. The CDR3 DNA reads TGTGCCAGCACCCCCGGGCCATCGGGGGAGCTGTTTTTT.

This chain joins TRBV6-5 and TRBJ2-4, with 7 positions matching TRBD1. The germline CDR1 and CDR2 sequences are MNHEY and SVGAGI. The CDR3 is made up of 15 amino acids. Trimming at V came to 5 bases and at J to 4 bases, leaving 8 bases not matched to a gene. The CDR3 here is CASSQTGTVKNIQYF. CDR3 DNA sequence: TGTGCCAGCAGTCAAACCGGGACAGTTAAAAACATTCAGTACTTC.

This clone was counted a few times. The CDR3 region is CASSYSIGQPYGYTF. The CDR3 DNA follows: TGTGCCAGCAGTTACTCGATAGGGCAGCCCTATGGCTACACCTTC. This chain connects TRBV6-5 to TRBJ1-2; D gene ambiguous. Trimming removed 0 bases from V and 4 bases from J, with 12 bases in between. The length of the CDR3 is 15 residues. Germline V gene data show CDR1 as MNHEY and CDR2 as SVGAGI.

This clone was counted a single time. The genes are TRBV6-5 and TRBJ1-1; D perhaps matches TRBD1 (5 bases). CDR3 size: 14 residues. The V end lost 6 bases, the J end lost 4 bases, and 15 bases lay between the germline ends. In germline, CDR1 is MNHEY, CDR2 SVGAGI. CDR3 in amino acids: CASRTDTKITEAFF. The CDR3 DNA sequence: TGTGCCAGCAGAACGGACACGAAAATCACTGAAGCTTTCTTT.

The chain carries TRBV15 and TRBJ2-1; 7 bases are shared with TRBD1. The CDR3 is 13 amino acids. The germline gives CDR1 LNHNV, CDR2 YYDKDF (reference sequence). Trimming cost V 0 bases and J 13 bases; bases outside gene matches: 6. Here the CDR3 reads CATSRDYSGGQFF. CDR3 coding DNA: TGTGCCACCAGCAGAGATTATTCAGGGGGACAGTTCTTC.

V and J are TRBV27 and TRBJ2-1; D is possibly TRBD1 (5 bases). This CDR3 is 15 amino acids long. V dropped 6 bases and J dropped 0 bases, with 12 bases sitting between them. Germline CDR1 reads MNHEY; CDR2 reads SMNVEV (reference sequence). The CDR3 DNA is TGTGCCAGCAGCTTAGGGGTCACCTCCTACAATGAGCAGTTCTTC. Its translation is CASSLGVTSYNEQFF.